This T cell receptor beta chain was documented in a study of cytotoxic CD8 clonotypes in ibrutinib-treated CLL. Trimming removed 5 bases from V and 3 bases from J, with 13 bases in between. The CDR3 contains 14 residues. Germline values: CDR1 MNHEY, CDR2 SMNVEV (reference sequence). Some clones are missing from TCRdb's copy, which holds only in-frame ones; the method was immunoSEQ multiplex PCR. The data contain tens of thousands of clones, approximately 71% of them singletons. The TCR was taken from a human donor with chronic lymphocytic leukemia. The sample here was PBMCs, taken after 12 months of ibrutinib treatment. The chain joins TRBV27 to TRBJ1-1; D is ambiguous. The CDR3 nucleotides read TGTGCCAGCAGTGCTCCCGGGAGGGACACTGAAGCTTTCTTT. Its protein is CASSAPGRDTEAFF.